This T cell receptor beta chain was profiled in a study of beta chain features in type 1 diabetes. Study results and limitations: Patients with type 1 diabetes showed fewer VDJ junction insertions and more deletions. People with Type 1 diabetes carried modestly yet significantly shorter TCRB CDR3s in all four CD4+ subsets.

Remarks on this clone: Its specificity is not known.

One heparinised draw, averaging roughly 0.12 L, was taken per donor. Every isolated RNA sample was fully reverse transcribed, so sequencing captured expressed TCRB transcripts. TCRdb's copy holds only in-frame clones and misses some; the assay was immunoSEQ multiplex PCR. The sample consists of approximately 110,000 clones, approximately 37% of them appearing once. From germline, CDR1 is LGHNA and CDR2 YNFKEQ. The CDR3 spans 16 residues. Sequencing input: stem cell memory CD4+ T cells from blood. The sequence was collected from a young woman in good health. The chain combines TRBV4-2 with TRBJ2-5; the match to TRBD2 covers 9 bases. The last part of the DNA fits TRBJ2-7 better; the J call may be wrong. CDR3 in DNA: TGTGCCAGCAGCCAAGTTGCGTCTAGCGGGACCTACGAGCAGTACTTC. Translated, it gives CASSQVASSGTYEQYF.